Below, 15 T cell receptor beta chains from the same sample are listed, as sequenced in a study of vaccination and CD4 T cells after COVID-19. The treatment denotes: approximately 10-day PBMC culture with coronavirus spike peptide pools or control peptides (ViraFEST assay). Sequenced with the Oncomine TCR Beta short-read assay was DNA taken from cultured CD4+ T cells. MiXCR, run by TCRdb on the PCR reads, gives a single entry per CDR3 protein. The sample has about 11,000 distinct CDR3 sequences, roughly 50% seen once. The antigens for these receptors are not known. The sequenced material came from CD4+ T cells from blood, cultured in vitro. Source of these receptors: a human donor who had recovered from COVID-19.

V is TRBV28 and J is TRBJ1-5; D is unresolved. Germline-derived CDR1 and CDR2 are MDHEN and SYDVKM. V gave up 2 bases and J gave up 5 bases, with 10 bases separating them. This CDR3 comprises 14 residues. This CDR3 reads CASSLRRKDQPQHF. CDR3 in DNA: TGTGCCAGCAGTTTACGGCGCAAGGATCAGCCCCAGCATTTT.

This rearrangement joins TRBV12-3 or TRBV12-4 to TRBJ1-5; no reliable D call. There are 14 residues in the CDR3. V was clipped by 7 bases and J by 0 bases, with 10 bases between them. This CDR3 is CASTPDGSNQPQHF. In nucleotides, the CDR3 is TGTGCCAGCACCCCGGACGGTAGCAATCAGCCCCAGCATTTT.

This chain links TRBV27 with TRBJ2-1; 7 bases match TRBD2. V lost 6 bases, J lost 6 bases, and 8 bases stayed unmatched. The CDR3 covers 14 residues. Per the germline V gene, CDR1 is MNHEY and CDR2 is SMNVEV (reference sequence). The CDR3 loop reads CASSAGTTSNEQFF. The CDR3, as DNA: TGTGCCAGCAGCGCCGGGACTACCTCCAATGAGCAGTTCTTC.

This chain connects TRBV9 to TRBJ2-7; TRBD1 agrees at 9 bases. The ends lost 3 bases at V and 5 bases at J; junction bases unmatched: 3. There are 13 residues in the CDR3. Germline V lookup: CDR1 SGDLS, CDR2 YYNGEE. CDR3 DNA sequence: TGTGCCAGCAGCGCGGGACAGGGCGACGAGCAGTACTTC. Protein sequence: CASSAGQGDEQYF.

This clonotype has just a few counts. V and J are TRBV20-1 and TRBJ2-3; 9 bases fit TRBD2. Germline loops: CDR1 DFQATT, CDR2 SNEGSKA (reference sequence). The CDR3 is 17 residues long. V dropped 0 bases and J dropped 0; count of bases not matched to a gene: 7. CDR3 region: CSARDRVAGVSTDTQYF. As DNA, the CDR3 is TGCAGTGCTAGAGATCGAGTAGCGGGAGTAAGCACAGATACGCAGTATTTT.

The rearrangement uses TRBV5-6 and TRBJ1-2; D not resolved. This CDR3 comprises 13 residues. Germline V gives CDR1 SGHDT, CDR2 YYEEEE. Trimming removed 0 bases at V and 4 bases at J, with 7 bases between. As DNA, the CDR3 is TGTGCCAGCAGCTTGGTCGGCGGCTATGGCTACACCTTC. Translated: CASSLVGGYGYTF.

CDR3 nucleotide sequence: TGTGCCAGCAGTGCCAGGGGGAACTCCTACGAGCAGTACTTC. Translating it yields CASSARGNSYEQYF. The rearrangement uses TRBV25-1 and TRBJ2-7; 7 positions match TRBD1. V shed 4 bases, J shed 0 bases, and the junction held 3 bases outside the gene matches. Looked up from germline, CDR1 is MGHDK and CDR2 is SYGVNS. The CDR3 runs 14 residues.

The V and J genes are TRBV20-1 and TRBJ2-1; D uncertain. The CDR3 totals 11 residues. Germline V lookup: CDR1 DFQATT, CDR2 SNEGSKA (reference sequence). V shed 8 bases and J shed 5 bases, with 10 bases lying between them. CDR3 in amino acids: CSSGAHNEQFF. The CDR3 region has the DNA TGCAGTTCGGGCGCGCACAATGAGCAGTTCTTC.

The chain couples TRBV5-1 to TRBJ2-2, with a possible D match to TRBD1 (5 bases). Trimming stripped 5 bases from V and 5 bases from J, with 10 bases between. CDR1 and CDR2 (germline): SGHRS, YFSETQ. The CDR3 is 13 amino acids. Written as DNA, the CDR3 is TGCGCCAGCAGTATTAGGGGTACCGGGGAGCTGTTTTTT. This gives the protein CASSIRGTGELFF.

V is TRBV6-4 and J is TRBJ1-1; 8 positions match TRBD1. Germline loops: CDR1 MRHNA, CDR2 SNTAGT. The junction had 4 bases not matched to a gene; V was cut back by 6 bases and J by 1 base. The CDR3 covers 14 residues. As DNA, the CDR3 is TGTGCCAGCAGGGCGGACAGGGCGAACACTGAAGCTTTCTTT. It specifies CASRADRANTEAFF.

This chain links TRBV28 with TRBJ1-4; D remains ambiguous. V dropped 8 bases and J dropped 4 bases, with 11 bases sitting between them. CDR3 length: 13 residues. The germline CDR1 and CDR2 sequences are MDHEN and SYDVKM. In DNA, the CDR3 is TGTGCCAGCGTGGCCGGGCGTAATGAAAAACTGTTTTTT. Amino acid sequence: CASVAGRNEKLFF.

This clonotype appeared a few times. This sequence joins TRBV7-2 and TRBJ2-5; D possibly matches TRBD1 or TRBD2 (5 bases each). Germline CDR1 is SGHTA and CDR2 is FQGNSA. The CDR3 has 12 amino acids. Trimming removed 4 bases from V and 5 bases from J, with 8 bases in between. CDR3 loop: CASSWGTETQYF. DNA for the CDR3: TGTGCCAGCAGCTGGGGGACGGAGACCCAGTACTTC.

V and J are TRBV6-2 or TRBV6-3 and TRBJ2-4; no reliable D call. Per germline, CDR1 MNHEY and CDR2 SVGEGT. The V end lost 5 bases, the J end lost 0 bases, and 5 bases lay between the germline ends. CDR3 length: 13 amino acids. Here the CDR3 reads CASSLLAKNIQYF. DNA of the CDR3: TGTGCCAGCAGTCTACTAGCCAAAAACATTCAGTACTTC.

This clonotype was seen a handful of times. V usage is TRBV6-1 and J usage is TRBJ2-1; 14 bases agree with TRBD2. The CDR3 covers 15 residues. J was trimmed by 5 bases and V by 4 bases; bases with no gene match: 1. The germline V gene has CDR1 MNHNS and CDR2 SASEGT. The CDR3 DNA is TGTGCCAGCAGTGGGACTAGCGGGAGGAACAATGAGCAGTTCTTC. Protein: CASSGTSGRNNEQFF.

This chain links TRBV5-6 with TRBJ1-5; tentative D call: TRBD1 (6 bases). This CDR3 spans 16 amino acids. Germline CDR1 SGHDT, CDR2 YYEEEE. V shed 3 bases and J shed 3 bases, with 16 bases lying between them. CDR3 DNA sequence: TGTGCCAGCAGCTGGGGGGGCAGGGGTTTCAATCAGCCCCAGCATTTT. Protein: CASSWGGRGFNQPQHF.